One and the same sample provided the 23 T cell receptor beta chains below, sequenced in a study of T cell responses to AZD1222 COVID-19 vaccine. Assay: immunoSEQ multiplex PCR; the TCRdb copy retains only in-frame clones and omits some. The data contain more than 85,000 clones, roughly 86% of them singletons. This specimen was peripheral blood, taken on day 0 of AZD1222 vaccination. These receptors were collected from an adult in good health.

V is TRBV25-1 and J is TRBJ1-1; unclear D gene. The CDR3 spans 13 residues. Germline CDR1 is MGHDK and CDR2 is SYGVNS. The ends were cut back, 4 bases at V and 5 bases at J, with 11 bases in the middle. The CDR3 protein is CASSVRGRTEAFF. The CDR3, as DNA: TGTGCCAGCAGTGTCCGGGGTAGGACTGAAGCTTTCTTT. Using reference TRBV25-1 and TRBJ1-1 for the parts outside the CDR3, the full variable domain is EADIYQTPRYLVIGTGKKITLECSQTMGHDKMYWYQQDPGMELHLIHYSYGVNSTEKGDLSSESTVSRIRTEHFPLTLESARPSHTSQYLCASSVRGRTEAFFGQGTRLTVV.

The genes are TRBV7-2 and TRBJ2-2; 8 nucleotides line up with TRBD2. Germline CDR1 is SGHTA and CDR2 is FQGNSA. Trimming took 1 base from V and 6 from J; bases not matched to a gene: 4. The CDR3 extends over 15 amino acids. CDR3 loop: CASSLDGRAAGELFF. The CDR3 coding sequence is TGTGCCAGCAGCTTAGACGGGAGGGCCGCCGGGGAGCTGTTTTTT.

In this sample, this clone turned up a few times. This rearrangement joins TRBV9 to TRBJ2-2; D is ambiguous. The CDR3 loop spans 14 amino acids. Trimming left V 3 bases short and J 1 base short, with 7 bases between. The germline V gene has CDR1 SGDLS and CDR2 YYNGEE. Here the CDR3 DNA reads TGTGCCAGCAGCGCGGACGGGAACACCGGGGAGCTGTTTTTT. As protein: CASSADGNTGELFF.

This chain's CDR3 is CASSLDGTGGLEQYF. The CDR3 DNA follows: TGCGCCAGCAGCTTGGATGGGACAGGGGGTCTTGAGCAGTACTTC. The rearrangement links TRBV5-1 to TRBJ2-7, with 11 bases aligning to TRBD1. This CDR3 comprises 15 residues. Germline CDR1 reads SGHRS; CDR2 reads YFSETQ. V was pared by 0 bases and J by 7 bases, with 6 bases of the junction left unmatched.

The gene calls are TRBV5-4 and TRBJ1-4; 7 nucleotides agree with TRBD1. The CDR3 contains 17 residues. From germline, CDR1 is SGHNT and CDR2 YYREEE (reference sequence). The J segment lost 0 bases and the V segment lost 4 bases, leaving 9 bases of the junction unmatched. The DNA of the CDR3 is TGTGCCAGCAGCCCCGAAAGGGGGCACGCAACTAATGAAAAACTGTTTTTT. It codes for CASSPERGHATNEKLFF.

V gene TRBV20-1 combines with J gene TRBJ1-6; D might be TRBD1 (6 bases). V was shortened by 3 bases and J by 7 bases, with 10 bases between the two germline ends. The germline CDR1 and CDR2 sequences are DFQATT and SNEGSKA (reference sequence). This CDR3 comprises 13 residues. The CDR3 region has the DNA TGCAGTGCTAGTACAGGGAGGAATTCACCCCTCCACTTT. Its translation is CSASTGRNSPLHF.

J is TRBJ1-6 and V is TRBV28, with D possibly matching TRBD1 (5 bases). This CDR3 has 17 residues. CDR1 and CDR2 from the germline V gene are MDHEN and SYDVKM. The V end lost 6 bases, the J end lost 6 bases, and 21 bases lay between the germline ends. In nucleotides, the CDR3 is TGTGCCAGCAGACCCTTGGGCGTCAGGGAGGGTAATTCACCCCTCCACTTT. Translating it yields CASRPLGVREGNSPLHF.

The V and J genes are TRBV15 and TRBJ2-7; the match to TRBD2 covers 7 bases. CDR1 is LNHNV, CDR2 YYDKDF, per germline (reference sequence). V lost 0 bases and J lost 7; bases outside the gene matches: 6. CDR3 length: 14 residues. As DNA, the CDR3 is TGTGCCACCAGCAGAGATCCCATCGGGGGGGAGCAGTACTTC. Amino acid sequence: CATSRDPIGGEQYF.

The genes are TRBV5-1 and TRBJ2-5, with TRBD2 matching 8 bases. J lost 2 bases, V lost 4 bases, and 10 bases had no gene match. The CDR3 is 16 residues long. From germline, CDR1 is SGHRS and CDR2 YFSETQ. The CDR3 is CASSPTGSGIQETQYF. DNA of the CDR3: TGCGCCAGCAGCCCCACGGGTAGCGGGATACAAGAGACCCAGTACTTC. The full variable domain, its missing parts supplied by reference TRBV5-1 and TRBJ2-5, is KAGVTQTPRYLIKTRGQQVTLSCSPISGHRSVSWYQQTPGQGLQFLFEYFSETQRNKGNFPGRFSGRQFSNSRSEMNVSTLELGDSALYLCASSPTGSGIQETQYFGPGTRLLVL.

CDR3 coding DNA: TGCGCCAGCAGCCCCTCGGGACCGGGAGGCAATCAGCCCCAGCATTTT. Translating gives CASSPSGPGGNQPQHF. This chain uses TRBV4-3 with TRBJ1-5; TRBD1 might be the D (5 bases). With 4 bases removed from V and 2 bases from J, the gap between germline ends came to 15 bases. From germline, CDR1 is LGHNA and CDR2 YSLEER. The CDR3 consists of 16 residues.

This clone was seen only a few times. This chain uses TRBV2 with TRBJ1-5; D remains unclear. Trimming stripped 4 bases from V and 3 bases from J, with 10 bases between. This CDR3 is built from 14 residues. CDR1 is SNHLY, CDR2 FYNNEI, per germline. The CDR3 sequence: CASSVGNNNQPQHF. As DNA, the CDR3 is TGTGCCAGCAGTGTTGGCAACAACAATCAGCCCCAGCATTTT.

The chain joins TRBV5-4 to TRBJ2-7, with TRBD2 identical over 9 bases. After removal of 4 bases from V and 4 bases from J, the junction contained 6 bases not matched to a gene. There are 14 residues in the CDR3. Per the germline V gene, CDR1 is SGHNT and CDR2 is YYREEE (reference sequence). DNA for the CDR3: TGTGCCAGCAGCCGCTGGCTAGCGGGGTACGAGCAGTACTTC. It codes for CASSRWLAGYEQYF. Based on the CDR3 plus reference TRBV5-4 and TRBJ2-7, the full variable domain is ETGVTQSPTHLIKTRGQQVTLRCSSQSGHNTVSWYQQALGQGPQFIFQYYREEENGRGNFPPRFSGLQFPNYSSELNVNALELDDSALYLCASSRWLAGYEQYFGPGTRLTVT.

The chain is built from TRBV2 and TRBJ2-1, with 12 bases identical to TRBD2. Germline CDR1 reads SNHLY; CDR2 reads FYNNEI. V dropped 3 bases and J dropped 6; count of bases not matched to a gene: 3. CDR3 size: 15 residues. This CDR3 reads CASSDRTSGVNEQFF. The CDR3 DNA sequence: TGTGCCAGCAGTGATCGGACTAGCGGGGTCAATGAGCAGTTCTTC.

This chain uses TRBV2 with TRBJ1-1; weak D call: TRBD1 (6 bases). With 3 bases removed from V and 2 bases from J, the gap between germline ends came to 7 bases. The germline CDR1 and CDR2 sequences are SNHLY and FYNNEI. CDR3 length: 13 amino acids. The CDR3 loop reads CASSDRGNTEAFF. The CDR3 DNA sequence: TGTGCCAGCAGTGACAGGGGTAACACTGAAGCTTTCTTT.

The chain carries TRBV7-2 and TRBJ1-2, with 7 bases identical to TRBD1. Trimming removed 2 bases from V and 5 bases from J; junction bases left unmatched: 5. CDR1 and CDR2 (germline): SGHTA, FQGNSA. The CDR3 length is 14 residues. The CDR3 here is CASSLRQGTYGYTF. Written as DNA, the CDR3 is TGTGCCAGCAGCTTAAGACAGGGAACTTATGGCTACACCTTC.

This clone was picked up one time. The CDR3 is CASSPHSLRDNYGYTF. The DNA of the CDR3 is TGTGCCAGCAGCCCGCACAGTCTCCGGGACAACTATGGCTACACCTTC. The chain recombines TRBV7-2 with TRBJ1-2; maybe TRBD1 (5 bases). The CDR3 has 16 residues. Germline V gene sequence: CDR1 SGHTA, CDR2 FQGNSA. Between the trimmed V and J ends, which lost 5 bases and 2 bases, there was a span of 18 bases.

This sequence joins TRBV2 and TRBJ1-1; 9 bases are shared with TRBD1. J gave up 9 bases and V 3 bases, and 2 bases lay outside the gene matches. CDR1 is SNHLY, CDR2 FYNNEI, per germline. The length of the CDR3 is 12 residues. The CDR3 DNA reads TGTGCCAGCAGTGATTACAGGGGGCAAGCTTTCTTT. This gives the protein CASSDYRGQAFF.

As DNA, the CDR3 is TGTGCCAGCAGCCTAGACAGGGGTGATGGCTACACCTTC. Protein: CASSLDRGDGYTF. The genes are TRBV7-2 and TRBJ1-2; 8 positions match TRBD1. Per the germline V gene, CDR1 is SGHTA and CDR2 is FQGNSA. The CDR3 is 13 residues long. V gave up 5 bases and J gave up 6 bases; unmatched junction bases: 5. Supplemented by reference TRBV7-2 and TRBJ1-2, the full variable domain reads GAGVSQSPSNKVTEKGKDVELRCDPISGHTALYWYRQSLGQGLEFLIYFQGNSAPDKSGLPSDRFSAERTGGSVSTLTIQRTQQEDSAVYLCASSLDRGDGYTFGSGTRLTVV.

The chain couples TRBV11-1 to TRBJ1-1; no clear D gene. The length of the CDR3 is 14 residues. CDR1 and CDR2 from the germline V gene are SGHAT and FQDESV (reference sequence). V lost 1 base and J lost 5, with 11 bases in between. The CDR3 sequence: CASSLDSGGTEAFF. The CDR3 DNA reads as TGTGCCAGCAGCTTAGATTCGGGAGGAACTGAAGCTTTCTTT.

CDR3 region: CASLTGTSGNNEQFF. In nucleotides, the CDR3 is TGTGCCAGCTTGACCGGGACTAGCGGAAACAATGAGCAGTTCTTC. V and J are TRBV6-5 and TRBJ2-1; 11 nucleotides agree with TRBD2. CDR1 MNHEY and CDR2 SVGAGI come from the germline V gene. The J segment lost 5 bases and the V segment lost 8 bases, leaving 8 bases of the junction unmatched. The CDR3 consists of 15 residues.

This clone was observed once. The chain employs TRBV12-3 or TRBV12-4 and TRBJ1-1; D may be TRBD1 (6 bases). V was clipped by 6 bases and J by 1 base, with 9 bases between them. The CDR3 length is 13 residues. CDR3 in DNA: TGTGCCAGCAGGCTGGGACAGAACACTGAAGCTTTCTTT. It codes for CASRLGQNTEAFF.

The genes are TRBV5-4 and TRBJ2-1; unclear D gene. Germline lookup yields CDR1 SGHNT and CDR2 YYREEE (reference sequence). V lost 5 bases and J 7 bases, leaving 13 bases between the germline ends. This CDR3 is 13 amino acids long. The CDR3 bases are TGTGCCAGCAGACTGACAAACCGAAATGAGCAGTTCTTC. Translated, it gives CASRLTNRNEQFF.

As DNA, the CDR3 is TGTGCCAGCAGTCCACCCGTAGCGGGGCCCTACGAGCAGTACTTC. Protein product: CASSPPVAGPYEQYF. This chain links TRBV28 with TRBJ2-7, with 8 bases matching TRBD2. In germline, CDR1 is MDHEN, CDR2 SYDVKM. This CDR3 comprises 15 residues. The V segment lost 5 bases and the J segment 2 bases; nucleotides outside the gene matches: 8.